Following are 8 T cell receptor beta chains from one sample sequenced in a study of cytomegalovirus exposure and HLA in healthy donors. The PCR employed 60 Vbeta primers together with 13 Jbeta primers. Clones were sequenced by immunoSEQ multiplex PCR, and TCRdb holds only the in-frame ones, with some missing. The table has 100,000 or so clones, approximately 77% seen once. The sample comprised PBMCs. The receptors come from a woman aged 40-49 years in good health and CMV-seronegative.

This clone came up once. The rearrangement links TRBV7-3 to TRBJ2-1; possibly TRBD2 for D (5 bases). Trimming took off 3 bases at V and 8 bases at J, with 14 bases between the two ends. Germline loops: CDR1 SGHTA, CDR2 FQGTGA. The CDR3 extends over 14 amino acids. This CDR3 reads CASSFESGRDEQFF. The CDR3 nucleotides are TGTGCCAGCAGCTTCGAGAGCGGTAGGGATGAGCAGTTCTTC.

The rearrangement joins TRBV11-2 to TRBJ2-6; perhaps TRBD1 as D (5 bases). Germline assignment: CDR1 SGHAT and CDR2 FQNNGV. The CDR3 has 18 amino acids. V was shortened by 5 bases and J by 0 bases, with 17 bases between the two germline ends. In DNA form, the CDR3 reads TGTGCCAGCAGCCCATCGTTCAGGGCGGACTCTGGGGCCAACGTCCTGACTTTC. Encoded protein: CASSPSFRADSGANVLTF.

This chain joins TRBV5-5 and TRBJ1-2, with 8 nucleotides matching TRBD1. The CDR3 extends over 14 amino acids. The V gene end was trimmed by 1 base and the J gene end by 8 bases; junction bases not matched to a gene: 7. Germline-derived CDR1 and CDR2 are SGHKS and YYEKEE (reference sequence). The CDR3 spells CASSLYVTGVGYTF. The CDR3 coding sequence is TGTGCCAGCAGCTTGTATGTGACAGGGGTCGGCTACACCTTC.

In this sample, this clone turned up a few times. This rearrangement joins TRBV19 to TRBJ1-4; 8 bases are a match to TRBD1. The CDR3 runs to 16 residues. V shed 10 bases, J shed 5 bases, and the junction held 15 bases outside the gene matches. Germline V CDR1 and CDR2: LNHDA, SQIVND (reference sequence). The CDR3 region is CATQSRTGFRNEKLFF. The CDR3 nucleotides read TGTGCCACTCAGAGTCGGACAGGGTTTCGGAATGAAAAACTGTTTTTT.

This clone occurred a few times. The chain is built from TRBV2 and TRBJ1-3, with D uncertain. Germline V gene data show CDR1 as SNHLY and CDR2 as FYNNEI. This CDR3 spans 14 amino acids. The V gene lost 7 bases and the J gene lost 9 bases, with 19 bases spanning the gap. The CDR3 loop is CASNSGPSRGTIYF. The CDR3, as DNA: TGTGCCAGCAATAGCGGGCCATCAAGAGGCACCATATATTTT.

This chain uses TRBV19 with TRBJ2-2; D is unresolved. The germline gives CDR1 LNHDA, CDR2 SQIVND (reference sequence). CDR3 size: 15 residues. The ends were cut back, 3 bases at V and 6 bases at J, with 14 bases in the middle. The CDR3 sequence: CASSIPRFMAGELFF. The CDR3 DNA reads TGTGCCAGTAGTATCCCCAGGTTCATGGCCGGGGAGCTGTTTTTT.

The rearrangement joins TRBV4-3 to TRBJ2-4, with 7 bases aligning to TRBD1. Per germline, CDR1 LGHNA and CDR2 YSLEER. The V gene end was trimmed by 0 bases and the J gene end by 8 bases; junction bases not matched to a gene: 13. This CDR3 is 17 amino acids long. The CDR3 nucleotides read TGCGCCAGCAGCCAAGAGACGGGCAGGTCGCAGGGGGACATTCAGTACTTC. Its translation: CASSQETGRSQGDIQYF.

The chain recombines TRBV6-5 with TRBJ1-2; no definite D call. CDR1 MNHEY and CDR2 SVGAGI come from the germline V gene. V was cut by 6 bases and J by 7 bases, with 15 bases left in between. The CDR3 length is 13 residues. CDR3 DNA sequence: TGTGCCAGCAGCACCCCCCCGGGAGGTGGCTACACCTTC. Amino acids: CASSTPPGGGYTF.